This T cell receptor (beta chain) stems from a study of cytomegalovirus exposure and HLA in healthy donors. This PCR relied on a set of 60 Vbeta primers and 13 Jbeta primers. Repertoires were generated with immunoSEQ multiplex PCR, while TCRdb's copy carries only in-frame clones and drops some. The sample yields 150,000 or so clones, approximately 80% seen once. Germline V gene data show CDR1 as LGHNT and CDR2 as FRNRAP. The CDR3 length is 14 residues. The V end lost 0 bases, the J end lost 5 bases, and 10 bases lay between the germline ends. Whereas donors were nominally healthy upon sampling, unrecorded immune exposures were probable.

The receptor comes from a male donor in good health and CMV-seronegative. The V call is TRBV12-5, the J call TRBJ1-1; maybe TRBD1 (6 bases). Specimen: PBMCs. In DNA, the CDR3 is TGTGCTAGTGGTTTGGTATCAGGGGCAACTGAAGCTTTCTTT. This translates into CASGLVSGATEAFF.